Below are 3 T cell receptor beta chains sequenced from a single sample in a study of human T cells and chemical hapten exposure. MiXCR, applied by TCRdb to the RACE reads, yields one record per CDR3 protein. The repertoire consists of approximately 74,000 distinct CDR3 sequences, with 25% to 40% occurring once and the leading ten covering approximately 9.1%. This sample's time point: patch test 1, 2 weeks after DPC sensitization. Stated treatment: therapeutic diphenylcyclopropenone sensitization with weekly scalp DPC. The sequencing here drew on whole blood, taken in connection with sensitization to the hapten diphenylcyclopropenone (DPC). The receptors stem from a man between 40 and 49 years old with alopecia areata. Some clones in this sample may be carry-over from other donors' samples.

The chain couples TRBV28 to TRBJ2-2; TRBD1 agrees at 11 bases. Per the germline V gene, CDR1 is MDHEN and CDR2 is SYDVKM. The length of the CDR3 is 14 residues. The V segment lost 5 bases and the J segment 6 bases; nucleotides outside the gene matches: 2. The CDR3 region is CASSGTGGSGELFF. The DNA for the CDR3 is TGTGCCAGCAGTGGGACAGGGGGTTCCGGGGAGCTGTTTTTT.

The chain uses TRBV20-1 and TRBJ2-7; 7 bases are a match to TRBD1. CDR1 is DFQATT, CDR2 SNEGSKA, per germline (reference sequence). The CDR3 loop spans 15 amino acids. V trimming: 5 bases; J trimming: 3 bases; junction bases outside the gene matches: 13. Written as DNA, the CDR3 is TGCAGTGCTCACAGTTCAAGACAGGGAAACTACGAGCAGTACTTC. Protein product: CSAHSSRQGNYEQYF.

This sequence joins TRBV10-3 and TRBJ2-5, with D possibly matching TRBD2 (6 bases). Germline V gene sequence: CDR1 ENHRY, CDR2 SYGVKD. With 6 bases removed from V and 2 bases from J, the gap between germline ends came to 10 bases. The CDR3 is 13 residues long. DNA for the CDR3: TGTGCCATCAGAGTAGCGGAACAAGAGACCCAGTACTTC. It is translated as CAIRVAEQETQYF.